Included here is one T cell receptor (beta chain) sequence, with context. Clones were read by immunoSEQ multiplex PCR, and TCRdb kept only the in-frame ones, dropping some. The table records under 200,000 clones, about 87% of them present only once. The sample belongs to a study of T cell responses to AZD1222 COVID-19 vaccine. Germline V CDR1 and CDR2: MNHEY, SMNVEV (reference sequence). The CDR3 covers 17 residues. V dropped 2 bases and J dropped 1; count of bases not matched to a gene: 6. This material consisted of peripheral blood, taken on day 0 of MenACWY control vaccination. The chain is built from TRBV27 and TRBJ2-2, with TRBD2 identical over 8 bases. This TCR derives from an adult in good health. The CDR3 protein is CASSLASGFWNTGELFF. The CDR3 coding sequence is TGTGCCAGCAGTTTAGCTAGCGGGTTTTGGAACACCGGGGAGCTGTTTTTT.